This T cell receptor beta chain stems from a study of blood T cell repertoires in COVID-19. The germline CDR1 and CDR2 sequences are SQVTM and ANQGSEA. Trimming cost V 7 bases and J 6 bases; bases outside gene matches: 11. The CDR3 consists of 13 residues. Per the study methods: Reference gene primer amplification gave nucleated cell count estimates. TCRdb keeps only in-frame clones here, not all; method: immunoSEQ multiplex PCR. That table gives V, J and clone size, and the DNA gave D and trimming. The sample holds about 140,000 clones, 76% seen once. This chain connects TRBV29-1 to TRBJ2-5; 7 bases line up with TRBD2. The material sequenced was peripheral blood. This sequence was found in a woman older than 75 with active or convalescent COVID-19. The CDR3 DNA reads as TGCAGCGCTGATTCGAGCGGGGTCAAGACCCAGTACTTC. Its protein product is CSADSSGVKTQYF. The variable domain in full, completed from reference TRBV29-1 and TRBJ2-5, reads SAVISQKPSRDICQRGTSLTIQCQVDSQVTMMFWYRQQPGQSLTLIATANQGSEATYESGFVIDKFPISRPNLTFSTLTVSNMSPEDSSIYLCSADSSGVKTQYFGPGTRLLVL.